This T cell receptor beta chain was identified in a study of cytomegalovirus exposure and HLA in healthy donors (dated by TCRdb to the late 2010s). For the study in its entirety: An earlier analysis of more than 550 of the donors reported approximately 300 Gb of sequence data and 95 million to 140 million unique TCR beta sequences obtained from 150 million to 200 million T cells. Both class I and class II loci were covered by HLA typing, at four-digit resolution. The genetic ancestry cluster associated with self-reported Caucasian donors included roughly four fifths of the approximately 410 genotyped donors. Rather than using new phenotypic data, the later analysis identified candidate immune exposures from TCR beta sequences and from how often those sequences occurred across donors. An earlier analysis of fewer than 700 of the donors applied high-throughput TCR beta sequencing to assess whether each TCR beta V gene segment acted as functional or pseudogenic. To study patterns of TCR occurrence, a later analysis re-analyzed previously published TCR beta repertoires from around 670 donors and added high-resolution HLA genotyping. An early release that covered about 600 HLA-typed donors contained approximately 320 gigabases of sequencing data and 80 million or so unique TCR sequences. Typing coverage varied by locus: 629-630 donors for A, B, C, DRB1 and DQB1; approximately 560 for DQA1; around 570 for DPA1; approximately 490 for DPB1. Using immunosequencing, the study profiled T cell repertoires from around 680 subjects and related those repertoires to cytomegalovirus serostatus. Among 300 to 450 genotyped donors of the cohort, an average of 235,054 unique TCR beta nucleotide sequences were sequenced per donor, around 20% of them non-productive. Genome-wide SNP genotypes for about 65% of the 666 donors were used in a later genetic analysis, which treated that subset as a discovery cohort. To predict cytomegalovirus infection status, the study brought together high-throughput TCR immunosequencing, statistical association of individual TCRs with disease status, and machine learning. The aim of the study was to test whether cataloging public T cell receptors could identify signatures of past pathogen exposure. A handful of DR-DQ haplotypes were handled as single units for association and clustering because linkage in the cohort was strong. Donor age, sex, ethnicity and CMV serostatus were collected together with the repertoire data. Along with the roughly 610-subject first cohort, a separate validation cohort of over a hundred different subjects was used. Every repertoire in the discovery cohort had been generated on one and the same sequencing platform.

Library creation used the immunoSEQ multiplex PCR assay. The multiplex PCR relied on a mix of 60 forward primers for TCR Vbeta segments and 13 reverse primers for TCR Jbeta segments. Amplification of the CDR3 region of rearranged TCR beta genes was performed with a multiplex PCR assay on genomic DNA. On the Illumina HiSeq System, the amplified TCR beta libraries were sequenced as 87-base-pair reads. The paper's processing steps were these. A later analysis tallied roughly 80 million unique TCR beta chains across the 666 repertoires, and approximately 9.9 million of those chains were shared by two or more donors. Raw reads were error-corrected and collapsed into unique sequences by a nearest-neighbor algorithm in which closely related sequences were merged to remove PCR and sequencing errors. Alignment of CDR3 sequences to IMGT reference sequences was used to assign V, D and J gene segments. Each retained sequence needed at least a six-nucleotide match to both a V gene segment and a J gene segment. Rearrangements were called productive when the CDR3 lacked stop codons and stayed in frame with V and J; all others were non-productive. CDR3 was defined according to IMGT convention as the region running from the second conserved V-encoded cysteine to the conserved J-encoded phenylalanine. Sequences without an unambiguous match to a single V gene segment were excluded from the earlier analysis of 450 to 750 of the donors. An earlier analysis of almost 600 of the donors classified V segments as functional when productive rearrangements were above 56.7% and as segregating when the standard deviation between donors was above 5%. A statistical classification framework was developed to diagnose cytomegalovirus status using the catalog of TCR beta chain sequences. V and J gene assignment, in a later analysis, came from comparing TCR nucleotide sequences with IMGT/GENE-DB human TR gene sequences. In a later analysis, CDR3 sequences and most-parsimonious VDJ recombination scenarios were assigned using the TCRdist pipeline. A later analysis defined each TCR beta chain by its CDR3 amino acid sequence plus V-gene family, and excluded reads lacking a unique V-gene family. A later analysis removed several hundred highly shared, low-generation-probability nucleotide sequences to deal with suspected cross-contamination and a sequencing artifact. A later analysis calculated a clonal expansion index for each public chain from normalized within-repertoire ranks of inferred template counts. In a later analysis, generation probabilities were computed using a VDJ recombination model fitted to out-of-frame rearrangements, and the results were checked against IGoR. In a later analysis, hypergeometric tests were used to score TCR-TCR, TCR-HLA and TCR-CMV co-occurrence, with a repertoire-size bias correction applied to TCR pairs. In a later analysis, false discovery rates were estimated by permuting HLA or CMV assignments 20 times. A later analysis grouped co-occurring TCRs with DBSCAN, adding TCRdist sequence similarity when clustering within HLA-allele-positive subsets. For co-occurrence clustering, repertoires with fewer than 30,000 or more than 120,000 public chains were excluded, along with five repertoires with anomalous nucleotide sharing. Imported from immuneACCESS, the table was reduced by TCRdb to in-frame sequences with V and J called. These copies leave out some clones; in studies compared against another copy, an unresolved V gene accounts for under half, and the cause of the remainder is not known. The DNA gave D and trimming, while V, J and clone size come from that table. This sample lists more than 110,000 clones; around three quarters were detected once. Of the sample, about 1% is held by the ten largest clones.

Remarks on this clone: Its antigen remains undetermined. No per-base quality is available; no much larger clone lies one base away.

The cohort was made up of approximately 670 healthy bone marrow donors. All cohort members were sampled while nominally healthy, although unrecorded immune exposures were likely present. The donor tested CMV seronegative, placing the donor among the 350 or so seronegative members of the cohort. Every donor gave a peripheral blood sample, and the peripheral blood mononuclear cells from that sample were used for TCR beta sequencing. Genomic DNA extraction from the blood cell samples was performed with the Qiagen DNeasy Blood Extraction Kit. Trimming at the junction amounts to 6 bases on V and 4 bases on J, and the germline ends lie 15 bases apart. As encoded in the germline V gene, CDR1 is MNHEY while CDR2 is SVGAGI. The CDR3 measures 14 amino acids from cysteine to phenylalanine. The kept DNA is CDR3 alone, 42 bases in frame from the first base. Overall study results and their limits: When HLA alleles, especially DR and DQ, strongly co-occurred, attributing TCR associations to individual alleles was difficult. Sequencing depth was assumed to be roughly uniform across donors in the presence/absence analyses, though that assumption may not hold. According to a later analysis, TCR association rates differed among HLA loci, with DRB1 alleles showing the most associated TCRs and HLA-C alleles showing the fewest. While some public TCRs were present in many individuals, most TCR sequences turned up only very rarely across donors. Immune exposure information for the cohort was limited to CMV serostatus. In this cohort, only TCR beta chains were sequenced, and detectable features were limited by the absence of alpha or paired-chain data. According to a later analysis, most CMV-associated TCR beta chains appeared to be HLA-restricted, and the HLA associations seemed to be driven largely by CMV exposure. The 87-base-pair reads could not distinguish some IMGT-functional V segments, including TRBV6-2 and TRBV6-3, so those segments were excluded. Cytomegalovirus status was reported to be diagnosed by the classifier with high specificity and sensitivity in both the original and validation cohorts. It was suggested by the authors that the approach could potentially be generalized to other disease states and immunological phenotypes. At a false discovery rate of 0.05, a later analysis linked under 20,000 TCR beta sequences to specific HLA alleles. In a later analysis, HLA-associated TCR beta chains were found to be more clonally expanded and to have lower generation probabilities than equally common non-associated chains. A cluster of highly shared sequence variants was judged likely to represent a technical artifact of the sequencing pipeline. In a later analysis, several top co-occurrence clusters were reported to appear linked to parvovirus B19, influenza, CMV and Epstein-Barr virus. Linkage disequilibrium might explain the correlated functional status among segregating V segments, but an unknown experimental factor could not be ruled out. In vitro tests confirmed that a few of the cytomegalovirus-associated TCR beta chains recognize cytomegalovirus antigens. A further reported finding was that TCR beta sequences accurately predicted the HLA-A and HLA-B alleles for most subjects in the first cohort. According to a later genetic analysis, donors in an Asian-associated ancestry cluster had fewer N-insertions in productive TCRs than the approximately 700-donor mean. In an earlier analysis of 587 of the donors, most TCR beta V segments appeared in productive rearrangements about 87% or about 30% of the time, broadly matching IMGT annotations. About 17 rarely observed V segments, including chromosome 9 orphons, were excluded from the earlier analysis of almost 600 of the donors because counts were too low. Because some donors lacked HLA typing at each locus, the association tests relied only on the typed subset. A later genetic analysis associated a missense DCLRE1C variant with V-gene and J-gene trimming of TCR beta chains, and an independent cohort replicated the association. The study listed around 160 TCR beta chains as associated with cytomegalovirus.

Recombination linked TRBV6-5 to TRBJ1-1, with the D gene not confidently named. The sequenced material came from PBMCs. The clonotype originates from a man aged 18-30 years in good health and CMV-seronegative. This receptor carries the CDR3 CASSRTGMGTEAFF. The sequence in DNA is TGTGCCAGCAGCCGGACTGGGATGGGCACTGAAGCTTTCTTT.